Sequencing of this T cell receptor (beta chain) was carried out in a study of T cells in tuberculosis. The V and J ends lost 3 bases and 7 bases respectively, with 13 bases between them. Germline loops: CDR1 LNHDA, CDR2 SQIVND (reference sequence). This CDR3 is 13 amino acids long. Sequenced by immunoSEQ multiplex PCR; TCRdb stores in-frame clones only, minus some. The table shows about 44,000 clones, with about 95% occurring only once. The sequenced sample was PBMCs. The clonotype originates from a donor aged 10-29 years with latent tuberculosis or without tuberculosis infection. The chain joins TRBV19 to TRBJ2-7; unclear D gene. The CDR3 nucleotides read TGTGCCAGTAGTATTAGCAAGATCGGGGAGCAGTACTTC. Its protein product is CASSISKIGEQYF.